The 20 T cell receptor beta chains reported below all come from one sample, sequenced in a study of blood T cell repertoires in COVID-19. Profiling relied on immunoSEQ multiplex PCR, and the TCRdb table lists in-frame clones only, not all of them. This table has around 500,000 clones, about 88% appearing once. The sample consisted of PBMCs or T cells enriched from blood (not recorded which). The receptors were gathered from a woman aged 55 to 70 who had recovered from COVID-19.

This clone has only a few counts. J is TRBJ2-3 and V is TRBV19; D not certain. Germline V CDR1 and CDR2: LNHDA, SQIVND (reference sequence). V shed 7 bases and J shed 0 bases, with 8 bases lying between them. CDR3 length: 13 residues. The CDR3 is CASNAASTDTQYF. In nucleotides, the CDR3 is TGTGCCAGTAACGCGGCTAGCACAGATACGCAGTATTTT. Supplemented by reference TRBV19 and TRBJ2-3, the full variable domain reads DGGITQSPKYLFRKEGQNVTLSCEQNLNHDAMYWYRQDPGQGLRLIYYSQIVNDFQKGDIAEGYSVSREKKESFPLTVTSAQKNPTAFYLCASNAASTDTQYFGPGTRLTVL.

This rearrangement joins TRBV7-7 to TRBJ2-2; a weak D match, TRBD1 (6 bases). V lost 5 bases and J 1 base, leaving 17 bases between the germline ends. Germline CDR1 is SSHAT and CDR2 is FNYEAQ (reference sequence). This CDR3 has 17 residues. CDR3 in amino acids: CASSRTTGTQNTGELFF. The CDR3 coding sequence is TGTGCCAGCAGCCGAACCACCGGGACACAGAACACCGGGGAGCTGTTTTTT.

This clone was counted a single time. The V call is TRBV5-1, the J call TRBJ1-5, with D tentatively TRBD1 (5 bases). Germline lookup yields CDR1 SGHRS and CDR2 YFSETQ. The V and J ends lost 4 bases and 1 base respectively, with 18 bases between them. The length of the CDR3 is 17 residues. The CDR3 DNA is TGCGCCAGCAGCACCCTACGCGGGACGTGGAGCAATCAGCCCCAGCATTTT. This encodes CASSTLRGTWSNQPQHF. Full variable domain (missing parts from reference TRBV5-1 and TRBJ1-5): KAGVTQTPRYLIKTRGQQVTLSCSPISGHRSVSWYQQTPGQGLQFLFEYFSETQRNKGNFPGRFSGRQFSNSRSEMNVSTLELGDSALYLCASSTLRGTWSNQPQHFGDGTRLSIL.

The rearrangement links TRBV20-1 to TRBJ2-1; 7 bases fit TRBD1. The CDR3 consists of 15 residues. V shed 3 bases, J shed 5 bases, and the junction held 10 bases outside the gene matches. Looked up from germline, CDR1 is DFQATT and CDR2 is SNEGSKA (reference sequence). CDR3 sequence (DNA): TGCAGTGCTAGTTCGTTGGGGACAGCCAACAATGAGCAGTTCTTC. Translating it yields CSASSLGTANNEQFF.

This chain connects TRBV30 to TRBJ2-4; 12 nucleotides agree with TRBD2. CDR1 is GTSNPN, CDR2 SVGIG, per germline (reference sequence). The trim removed 6 bases at V and 6 bases at J, leaving 6 bases unmatched. The CDR3 has 14 amino acids. The CDR3 protein is CACRTSGDLNIQYF. The CDR3 DNA reads TGTGCCTGTAGGACTAGCGGGGATTTAAACATTCAGTACTTC.

This sequence joins TRBV4-1 and TRBJ1-1, with unresolved D. There are 15 residues in the CDR3. V was trimmed by 4 bases and J by 2 bases, leaving 14 bases between them. CDR1 and CDR2 from the germline V gene are MGHRA and YSYEKL. This CDR3 reads CASSRLAGSNTEAFF. CDR3 coding DNA: TGCGCCAGCAGCCGCTTGGCCGGGTCCAACACTGAAGCTTTCTTT.

The rearrangement uses TRBV20-1 and TRBJ1-1, with D uncertain. The CDR3 is 11 amino acids. The V gene's germline CDR1 is DFQATT and CDR2 SNEGSKA (reference sequence). V lost 0 bases to trimming and J lost 11 bases, with 10 bases between them. The CDR3 sequence: CSARDSTSAFF. CDR3 DNA sequence: TGCAGTGCTAGAGATAGCACATCGGCTTTCTTT.

The CDR3 DNA reads as TGTGCCAGCAGCCCGGGGGGGCTTGGTTGGACCAAAAACATTCAGTACTTC. As protein: CASSPGGLGWTKNIQYF. The chain links TRBV5-6 to TRBJ2-4, with 8 bases lining up with TRBD2. CDR3 size: 17 residues. Looked up from germline, CDR1 is SGHDT and CDR2 is YYEEEE. V was clipped by 4 bases and J by 2 bases; unmatched bases: 11. Looking up the rest from reference TRBV5-6 and TRBJ2-4 gives the full variable domain: DAGVTQSPTHLIKTRGQQVTLRCSPKSGHDTVSWYQQALGQGPQFIFQYYEEEERQRGNFPDRFSGHQFPNYSSELNVNALLLGDSALYLCASSPGGLGWTKNIQYFGAGTRLSVL.

This clone is a singleton in its sample. The rearrangement uses TRBV24-1 and TRBJ1-4; D unclear. Germline V gene sequence: CDR1 KGHDR, CDR2 SFDVKD. Between the trimmed V and J ends, which lost 4 bases and 11 bases, there was a span of 13 bases. The CDR3 loop spans 13 amino acids. CDR3 sequence reads: CATSDGDIRKLFF. The CDR3 DNA is TGTGCCACCAGTGACGGCGACATCAGGAAACTGTTTTTT.

The chain is built from TRBV7-2 and TRBJ2-7; D not certain. The CDR3 spans 14 residues. Looked up from germline, CDR1 is SGHTA and CDR2 is FQGNSA. V lost 1 base and J 3 bases, leaving 10 bases between the germline ends. The CDR3 sequence: CASSLVREYYEQYF. For the CDR3, the DNA is TGTGCCAGCAGCTTAGTACGAGAGTACTACGAGCAGTACTTC.

Only a few counts were recorded for this clone. Other DNA sequences in the same sample also yield this CDR3. V gene TRBV19 combines with J gene TRBJ1-3; D unresolved. The CDR3 runs to 14 residues. The germline CDR1 and CDR2 sequences are LNHDA and SQIVND (reference sequence). Trimming stripped 4 bases from V and 4 bases from J, with 11 bases between. The CDR3 nucleotides read TGTGCCAGTAGTAGCGGAGGGTCCGGAAACACCATATATTTT. This encodes CASSSGGSGNTIYF.

The CDR3: CASSFPRDREKLFF. CDR3 in DNA: TGTGCCAGCAGTTTTCCCAGGGATCGGGAAAAACTGTTTTTT. The V call is TRBV28, the J call TRBJ1-4; D might be TRBD1 (5 bases). Germline CDR1 MDHEN, CDR2 SYDVKM. The CDR3 contains 14 residues. Deletions cut 3 bases from V and 8 bases from J, with 13 bases between.

The chain employs TRBV9 and TRBJ1-3; no definite D call. CDR1 and CDR2 from the germline V gene are SGDLS and YYNGEE. The CDR3 is made up of 14 amino acids. V lost 0 bases and J lost 1, with 5 bases in between. The CDR3 DNA is TGTGCCAGCAGCGTAGCCGGTTCTGGAAACACCATATATTTT. Protein sequence: CASSVAGSGNTIYF. Complete variable domain (other parts from reference TRBV9 and TRBJ1-3): DSGVTQTPKHLITATGQRVTLRCSPRSGDLSVYWYQQSLDQGLQFLIQYYNGEERAKGNILERFSAQQFPDLHSELNLSSLELGDSALYFCASSVAGSGNTIYFGEGSWLTVV.

V and J are TRBV7-2 and TRBJ2-7; no definite D call. The CDR3 sequence is 12 residues long. V lost 1 base, J lost 2 bases, and 3 bases lay in between. Germline CDR1 SGHTA, CDR2 FQGNSA. The CDR3 DNA sequence: TGTGCCAGCAGCTTAGGAGCCTACGAGCAGTACTTC. Amino acid sequence: CASSLGAYEQYF.

This chain connects TRBV2 to TRBJ1-1; 8 bases map to TRBD1. This CDR3 is 14 amino acids long. Germline V CDR1 and CDR2: SNHLY, FYNNEI. V was pared by 11 bases and J by 7 bases, with 15 bases of the junction left unmatched. CDR3 DNA sequence: TGTGCCGGCATGGGAGACAGGGGAGAGGGTGAAGCTTTCTTT. This gives the protein CAGMGDRGEGEAFF. Variable domain in full (rest from reference TRBV2 and TRBJ1-1): EPEVTQTPSHQVTQMGQEVILRCVPISNHLYFYWYRQILGQKVEFLVSFYNNEISEKSEIFDDQFSVERPDGSNFTLKIRSTKLEDSAMYFCAGMGDRGEGEAFFGQGTRLTVV.

This chain connects TRBV6-5 to TRBJ2-7, with 9 bases that match TRBD1. CDR1 and CDR2 (germline): MNHEY, SVGAGI. J lost 0 bases, V lost 6 bases, and 3 bases had no gene match. The CDR3 contains 14 residues. The CDR3 DNA follows: TGTGCCAGCAGGCAGACAGGGGGCTCCTACGAGCAGTACGTC. It is translated as CASRQTGGSYEQYV.

The chain joins TRBV6-5 to TRBJ1-6; D not certain. Germline-derived CDR1 and CDR2 are MNHEY and SVGAGI. The CDR3 totals 12 residues. Trimming removed 6 bases at V and 7 bases at J, with 7 bases between. This CDR3 is CASRASNSPLHF. The CDR3 DNA is TGTGCCAGCAGGGCCTCCAATTCACCCCTCCACTTT.

The rearrangement joins TRBV9 to TRBJ1-2; 7 nucleotides align to TRBD1. Germline V gene sequence: CDR1 SGDLS, CDR2 YYNGEE. The V gene end was trimmed by 0 bases and the J gene end by 7 bases; junction bases not matched to a gene: 3. The CDR3 length is 13 residues. The CDR3 reads CASSVGGGRGYTF. The CDR3 DNA reads as TGTGCCAGCAGCGTAGGAGGGGGCCGTGGCTACACCTTC.

V gene TRBV5-1 combines with J gene TRBJ2-3; TRBD1 might be the D (5 bases). Looked up from germline, CDR1 is SGHRS and CDR2 is YFSETQ. This CDR3 has 16 amino acids. V was clipped by 0 bases and J by 3 bases, with 14 bases between them. CDR3 coding DNA: TGCGCCAGCAGCTTGGACCAGGGAATCGAAACAGATACGCAGTATTTT. The encoded protein is CASSLDQGIETDTQYF.

The rearrangement uses TRBV19 and TRBJ2-5; 10 bases are a match to TRBD2. V lost 4 bases to trimming and J lost 4 bases; unmatched junction nucleotides: 6. The CDR3 has 15 amino acids. Germline values: CDR1 LNHDA, CDR2 SQIVND (reference sequence). Here the CDR3 DNA reads TGTGCCAGTAGTACCAGCGGGGGGGCCGGAGAGACCCAGTACTTC. This gives the protein CASSTSGGAGETQYF. The entire variable domain, with the rest obtained from reference TRBV19 and TRBJ2-5, is as follows: DGGITQSPKYLFRKEGQNVTLSCEQNLNHDAMYWYRQDPGQGLRLIYYSQIVNDFQKGDIAEGYSVSREKKESFPLTVTSAQKNPTAFYLCASSTSGGAGETQYFGPGTRLLVL.